This TCR beta chain is from a study of regulatory T cells in long-lasting Graves disease. The overall study: The definition of persistent Graves' disease was over 5 years of antithyroid drugs with positive TSH receptor antibodies.

This clonotype was seen a few times. Germline CDR1 KGHSH, CDR2 LQKENI. Trimming took off 3 bases at V and 1 base at J, with 6 bases between the two ends. CDR3 length: 13 amino acids. According to the study, TCR beta libraries were built with iRepertoire HTBI primers and CDR3-region Arm-PCR. Via MiXCR, TCRdb re-called the multiplex PCR reads, giving one row per CDR3 protein. The sample consists of 420,000 or so distinct CDR3 sequences, about a quarter of them appearing once. Time point reported: persistent/refractory GD, antithyroid drugs over 5 years with positive TRAb. Isolated PBMC RNA provided the starting material for the TCR library.

This chain links TRBV18 with TRBJ1-1; no firm D call. The receptor's source is a female donor with Graves disease. The source was peripheral blood mononuclear cells (PBMCs), collected when the disease was refractory, from a patient treated with antithyroid drugs. CDR3 sequence (DNA): TGTGCCAGCTCACCTGCGGGGAACACTGAAGCTTTCTTT. Translated, it gives CASSPAGNTEAFF.